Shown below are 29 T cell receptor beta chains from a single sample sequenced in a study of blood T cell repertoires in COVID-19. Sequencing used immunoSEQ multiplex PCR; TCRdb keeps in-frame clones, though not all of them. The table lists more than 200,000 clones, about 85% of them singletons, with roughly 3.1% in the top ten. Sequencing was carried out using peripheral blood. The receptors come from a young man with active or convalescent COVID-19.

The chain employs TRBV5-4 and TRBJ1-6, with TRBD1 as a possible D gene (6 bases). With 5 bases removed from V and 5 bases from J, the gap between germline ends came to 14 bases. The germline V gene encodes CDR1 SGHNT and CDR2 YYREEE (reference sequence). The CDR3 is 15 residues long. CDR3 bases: TGTGCCAGCAGAGGAACCACAGGGAATAATTCACCCCTCCACTTT. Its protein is CASRGTTGNNSPLHF.

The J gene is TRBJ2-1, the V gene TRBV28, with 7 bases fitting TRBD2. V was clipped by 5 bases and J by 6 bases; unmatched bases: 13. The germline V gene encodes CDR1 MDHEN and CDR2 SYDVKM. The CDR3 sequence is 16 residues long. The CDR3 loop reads CASSLPGGSGVNEQFF. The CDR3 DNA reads TGTGCCAGCAGTCTCCCAGGCGGGAGTGGTGTCAATGAGCAGTTCTTC.

DNA for the CDR3: TGTGCCAGCAGTCACACCGGACAGGAGACCTACGAGCAGTACTTC. This sequence encodes CASSHTGQETYEQYF. The chain uses TRBV6-5 and TRBJ2-7, with 7 bases that match TRBD1. The germline V gene encodes CDR1 MNHEY and CDR2 SVGAGI. With 5 bases clipped from V and 2 bases from J, the junction kept 9 bases outside the gene matches. This CDR3 is built from 15 residues.

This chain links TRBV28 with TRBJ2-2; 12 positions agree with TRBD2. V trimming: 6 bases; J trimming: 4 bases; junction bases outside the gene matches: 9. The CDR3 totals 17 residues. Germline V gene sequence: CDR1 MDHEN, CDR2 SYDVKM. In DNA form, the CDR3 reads TGTGCCAGCAGAAATGTGCTAGCGGGAGGGACCACCGGGGAGCTGTTTTTT. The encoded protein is CASRNVLAGGTTGELFF.

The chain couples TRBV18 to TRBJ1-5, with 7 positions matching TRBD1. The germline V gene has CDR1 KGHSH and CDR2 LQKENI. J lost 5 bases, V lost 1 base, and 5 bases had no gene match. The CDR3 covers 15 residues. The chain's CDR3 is CASSPRGRGDQPQHF. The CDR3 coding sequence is TGTGCCAGCTCACCACGAGGCAGGGGGGATCAGCCCCAGCATTTT.

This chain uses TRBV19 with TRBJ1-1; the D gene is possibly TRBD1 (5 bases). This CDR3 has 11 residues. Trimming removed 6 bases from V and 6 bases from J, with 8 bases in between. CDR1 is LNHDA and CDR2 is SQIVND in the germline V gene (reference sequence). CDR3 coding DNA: TGTGCCAGTAGAGGGACTTCTGAAGCTTTCTTT. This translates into CASRGTSEAFF.

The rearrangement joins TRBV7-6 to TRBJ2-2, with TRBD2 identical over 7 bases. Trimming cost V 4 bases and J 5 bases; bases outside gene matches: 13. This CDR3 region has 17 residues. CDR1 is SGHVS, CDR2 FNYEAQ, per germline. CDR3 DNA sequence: TGTGCCAGCAGCTCCCAGGAAGAGCGGGGTTTGACCGGGGAGCTGTTTTTT. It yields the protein CASSSQEERGLTGELFF.

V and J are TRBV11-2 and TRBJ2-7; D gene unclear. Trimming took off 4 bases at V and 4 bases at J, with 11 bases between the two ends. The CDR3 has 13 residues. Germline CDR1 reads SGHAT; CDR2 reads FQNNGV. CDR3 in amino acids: CASSSQFEYEQYF. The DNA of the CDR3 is TGTGCCAGCAGCTCCCAGTTTGAATACGAGCAGTACTTC.

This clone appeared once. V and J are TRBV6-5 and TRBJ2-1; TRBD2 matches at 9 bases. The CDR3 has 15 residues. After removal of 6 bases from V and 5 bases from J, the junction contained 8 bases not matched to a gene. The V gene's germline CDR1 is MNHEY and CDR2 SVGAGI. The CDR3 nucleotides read TGTGCCAGCAGGAGACTAGCGGCCGGGGACAATGAGCAGTTCTTC. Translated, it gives CASRRLAAGDNEQFF.

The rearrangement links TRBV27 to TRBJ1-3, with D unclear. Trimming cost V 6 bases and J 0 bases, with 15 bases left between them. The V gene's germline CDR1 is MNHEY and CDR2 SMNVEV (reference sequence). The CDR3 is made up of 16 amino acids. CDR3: CASRSGRDSSGNTIYF. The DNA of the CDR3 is TGTGCCAGCAGAAGTGGGAGAGATAGCTCTGGAAACACCATATATTTT.

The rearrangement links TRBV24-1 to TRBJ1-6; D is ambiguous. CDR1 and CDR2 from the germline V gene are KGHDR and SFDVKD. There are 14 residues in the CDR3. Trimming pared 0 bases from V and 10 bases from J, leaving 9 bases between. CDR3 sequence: CATSDLFGRSPLHF. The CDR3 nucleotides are TGTGCCACCAGTGATTTGTTCGGTAGATCACCCCTCCACTTT.

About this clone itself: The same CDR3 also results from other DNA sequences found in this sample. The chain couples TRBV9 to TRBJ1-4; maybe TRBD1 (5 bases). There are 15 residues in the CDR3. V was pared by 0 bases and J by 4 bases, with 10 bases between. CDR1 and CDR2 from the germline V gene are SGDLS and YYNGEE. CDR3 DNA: TGTGCCAGCAGCGTAGCTGCAGGGCGTAATGAAAAACTGTTTTTT. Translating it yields CASSVAAGRNEKLFF.

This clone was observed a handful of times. The CDR3 spells CASSRTSGEITGELFF. CDR3 nucleotides: TGTGCCAGCAGCCGAACTAGCGGGGAAATCACCGGGGAGCTGTTTTTT. This chain joins TRBV7-8 and TRBJ2-2; TRBD2 agrees at 10 bases. Germline CDR1 and CDR2: SGHVS and FQNEAQ. The CDR3 loop spans 16 amino acids. The trim removed 5 bases at V and 4 bases at J, leaving 7 bases unmatched. The full variable domain, completed using reference TRBV7-8 and TRBJ2-2, is GAGVSQSPRYKVAKRGQDVALRCDPISGHVSLFWYQQALGQGPEFLTYFQNEAQLDKSGLPSDRFFAERPEGSVSTLKIQRTQQEDSAVYLCASSRTSGEITGELFFGEGSRLTVL.

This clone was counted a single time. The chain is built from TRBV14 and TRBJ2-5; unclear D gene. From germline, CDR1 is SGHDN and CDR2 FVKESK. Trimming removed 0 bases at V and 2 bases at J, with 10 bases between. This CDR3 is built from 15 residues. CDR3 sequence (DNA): TGTGCCAGCAGCCAAGATTTCCGAGGTCAAGAGACCCAGTACTTC. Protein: CASSQDFRGQETQYF. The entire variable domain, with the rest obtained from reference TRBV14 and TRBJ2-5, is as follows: EAGVTQFPSHSVIEKGQTVTLRCDPISGHDNLYWYRRVMGKEIKFLLHFVKESKQDESGMPNNRFLAERTGGTYSTLKVQPAELEDSGVYFCASSQDFRGQETQYFGPGTRLLVL.

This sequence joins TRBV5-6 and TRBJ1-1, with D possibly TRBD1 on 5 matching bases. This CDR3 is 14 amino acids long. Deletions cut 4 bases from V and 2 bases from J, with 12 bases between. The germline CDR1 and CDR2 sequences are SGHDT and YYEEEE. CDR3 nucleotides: TGTGCCAGCAGCCGCCCGACAGACAACACTGAAGCTTTCTTT. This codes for CASSRPTDNTEAFF. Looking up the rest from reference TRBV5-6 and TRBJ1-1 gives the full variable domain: DAGVTQSPTHLIKTRGQQVTLRCSPKSGHDTVSWYQQALGQGPQFIFQYYEEEERQRGNFPDRFSGHQFPNYSSELNVNALLLGDSALYLCASSRPTDNTEAFFGQGTRLTVV.

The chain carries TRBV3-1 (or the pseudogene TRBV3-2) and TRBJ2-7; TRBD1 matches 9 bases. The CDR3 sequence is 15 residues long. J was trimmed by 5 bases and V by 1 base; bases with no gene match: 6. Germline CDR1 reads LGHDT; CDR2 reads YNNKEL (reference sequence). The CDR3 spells CASSQGTGVSNEQYF. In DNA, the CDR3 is TGTGCCAGCAGCCAAGGGACAGGGGTAAGTAACGAGCAGTACTTC.

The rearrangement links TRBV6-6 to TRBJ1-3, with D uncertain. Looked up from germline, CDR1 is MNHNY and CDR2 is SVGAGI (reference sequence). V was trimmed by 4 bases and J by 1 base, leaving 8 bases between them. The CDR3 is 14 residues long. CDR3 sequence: CASSFTGSGNTIYF. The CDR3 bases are TGTGCCAGCAGTTTTACCGGGTCTGGAAACACCATATATTTT.

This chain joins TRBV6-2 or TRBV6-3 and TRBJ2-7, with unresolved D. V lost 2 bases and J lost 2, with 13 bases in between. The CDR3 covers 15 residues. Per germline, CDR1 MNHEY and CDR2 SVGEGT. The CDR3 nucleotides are TGTGCCAGCAGTTACGATAGCCGGCTAACCTACGAGCAGTACTTC. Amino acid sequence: CASSYDSRLTYEQYF.

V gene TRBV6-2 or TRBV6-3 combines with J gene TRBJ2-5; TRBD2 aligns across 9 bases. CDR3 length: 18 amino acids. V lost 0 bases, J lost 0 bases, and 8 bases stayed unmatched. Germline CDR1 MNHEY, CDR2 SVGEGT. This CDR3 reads CASSYSNSGGINQETQYF. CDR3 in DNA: TGTGCCAGCAGTTACTCGAATAGCGGGGGAATCAACCAAGAGACCCAGTACTTC.

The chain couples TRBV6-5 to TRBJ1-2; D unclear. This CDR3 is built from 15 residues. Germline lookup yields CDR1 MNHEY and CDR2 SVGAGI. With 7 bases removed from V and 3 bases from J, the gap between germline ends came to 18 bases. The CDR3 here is CASTLAAVEHYGYTF. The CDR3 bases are TGTGCCAGCACCCTTGCGGCAGTAGAACACTATGGCTACACCTTC.

CDR3 amino acids: CASSTSLAGGTDTQYF. The CDR3 region has the DNA TGTGCCAGCAGCACCTCACTAGCGGGAGGCACAGATACGCAGTATTTT. This chain joins TRBV7-2 and TRBJ2-3; 11 nucleotides line up with TRBD2. The trim removed 5 bases at V and 1 base at J, leaving 5 bases unmatched. The CDR3 consists of 16 residues. Germline V gene sequence: CDR1 SGHTA, CDR2 FQGNSA.

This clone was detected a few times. The CDR3 protein is CASGADPYGYTF. The CDR3 bases are TGTGCCAGCGGGGCGGATCCTTATGGCTACACCTTC. This chain connects TRBV5-5 to TRBJ1-2, with D perhaps TRBD1 (5 bases). Trimming removed 7 bases at V and 5 bases at J, with 12 bases between. The CDR3 runs 12 residues. Germline V gene data show CDR1 as SGHKS and CDR2 as YYEKEE (reference sequence).

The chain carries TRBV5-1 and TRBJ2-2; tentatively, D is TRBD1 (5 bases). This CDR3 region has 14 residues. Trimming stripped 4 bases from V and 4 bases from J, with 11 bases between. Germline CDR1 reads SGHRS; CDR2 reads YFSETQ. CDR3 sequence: CASSVTVSTGELFF. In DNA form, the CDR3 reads TGCGCCAGCAGCGTGACAGTTTCCACCGGGGAGCTGTTTTTT.

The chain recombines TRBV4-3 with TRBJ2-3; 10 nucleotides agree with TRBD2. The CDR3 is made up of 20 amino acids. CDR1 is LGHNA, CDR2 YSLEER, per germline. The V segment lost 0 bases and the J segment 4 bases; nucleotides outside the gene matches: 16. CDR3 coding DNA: TGCGCCAGCAGCCAAGATTATCGGGAGCGGGGGGGCCTTTTGGCAGATACGCAGTATTTT. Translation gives CASSQDYRERGGLLADTQYF.

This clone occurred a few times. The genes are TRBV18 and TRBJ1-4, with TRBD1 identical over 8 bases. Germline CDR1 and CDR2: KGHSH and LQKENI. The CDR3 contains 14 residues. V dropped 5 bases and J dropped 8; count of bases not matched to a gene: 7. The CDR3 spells CASSDRGSGEKLFF. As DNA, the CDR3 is TGTGCCAGCTCAGACAGGGGAAGTGGCGAAAAACTGTTTTTT.

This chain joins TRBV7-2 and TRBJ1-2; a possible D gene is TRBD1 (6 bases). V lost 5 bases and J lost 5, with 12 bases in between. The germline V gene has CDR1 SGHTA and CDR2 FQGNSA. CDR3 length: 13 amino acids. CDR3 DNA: TGTGCCAGCAGCCTCAATAGGGGGTATGGCTACACCTTC. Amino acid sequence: CASSLNRGYGYTF.

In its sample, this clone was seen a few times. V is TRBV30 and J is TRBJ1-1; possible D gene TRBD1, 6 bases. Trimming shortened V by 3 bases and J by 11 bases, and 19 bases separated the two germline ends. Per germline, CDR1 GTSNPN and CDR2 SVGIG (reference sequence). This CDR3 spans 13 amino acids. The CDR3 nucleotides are TGTGCCTGGAGCCGGGACATCCTAGGTTCGGCTTTCTTT. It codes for CAWSRDILGSAFF.

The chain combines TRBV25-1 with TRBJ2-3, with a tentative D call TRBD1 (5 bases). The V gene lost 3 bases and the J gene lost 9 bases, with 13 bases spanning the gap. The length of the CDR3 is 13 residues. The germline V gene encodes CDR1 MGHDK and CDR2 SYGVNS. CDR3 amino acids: CASSEGYYRTQYF. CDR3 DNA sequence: TGTGCCAGCAGTGAGGGTTACTACAGGACGCAGTATTTT.

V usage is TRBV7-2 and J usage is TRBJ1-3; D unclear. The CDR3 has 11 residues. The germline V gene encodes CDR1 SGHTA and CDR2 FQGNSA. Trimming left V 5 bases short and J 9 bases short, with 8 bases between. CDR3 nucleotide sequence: TGTGCCAGCAGCGTTGGAGGCACCATATATTTT. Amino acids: CASSVGGTIYF. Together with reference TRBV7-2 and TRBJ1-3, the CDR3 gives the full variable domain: GAGVSQSPSNKVTEKGKDVELRCDPISGHTALYWYRQSLGQGLEFLIYFQGNSAPDKSGLPSDRFSAERTGGSVSTLTIQRTQQEDSAVYLCASSVGGTIYFGEGSWLTVV.